These 29 T cell receptor beta chains were sequenced from one sample in a study of T cells after yellow fever vaccination (dated by TCRdb to the late 2010s). The treatment or condition label on this specimen signifies: live attenuated yellow fever vaccine strain. The library relied on 5' RACE. Reads for this sample came from an Illumina NovaSeq 6000. Using fastp at Q25 and MiXCR, TCRdb reprocessed the public reads and kept productive beta chains. One record per CDR3 amino acid sequence lists the most common genes and DNA. The table for this sample lists 250,000 to 400,000 distinct CDR3 sequences; roughly 3.9% of them were counted only once. Together, the top ten hold 20% to 25% of the sample. The sample in question was PBMCs, obtained 5 days after the yellow fever booster vaccination. The receptors come from a man between 18 and 29 years old who received the YFV17D yellow fever vaccine.

This clonotype was counted between two and nine times. J is TRBJ2-6 and V is TRBV5-1; perhaps TRBD2 as D (5 bases). V lost 4 bases and J 4 bases, leaving 21 bases between the germline ends. From germline, CDR1 is SGHRS and CDR2 YFSETQ. The CDR3 contains 18 residues. CDR3 protein: CASSGLASEAPGANVLTF. CDR3 nucleotides: TGCGCCAGCAGCGGATTGGCTTCGGAGGCGCCCGGGGCCAACGTCCTGACTTTC.

This clonotype showed up just a few times. The V gene is TRBV7-2, the J gene TRBJ2-7; 8 positions match TRBD1. V gave up 3 bases and J gave up 4 bases; unmatched junction bases: 2. Germline CDR1 is SGHTA and CDR2 is FQGNSA. The CDR3 loop spans 13 amino acids. The CDR3 nucleotides are TGTGCCAGCAGCTTTACAGGGGGGTACGAGCAGTACTTC. This sequence encodes CASSFTGGYEQYF.

The J gene is TRBJ1-1, the V gene TRBV5-6; D remains ambiguous. V was clipped by 0 bases and J by 1 base, with 10 bases between them. The CDR3 runs to 15 residues. Germline CDR1 SGHDT, CDR2 YYEEEE. CDR3 in amino acids: CASSLAISGNTEAFF. CDR3 DNA sequence: TGTGCCAGCAGCTTGGCAATTTCCGGGAACACTGAAGCTTTCTTT.

This clonotype was seen more than once but under ten times. J is TRBJ1-1 and V is TRBV5-4, with TRBD1 as a possible D gene (6 bases). V was cut by 3 bases and J by 8 bases, with 11 bases left in between. This CDR3 contains 12 residues. CDR1 is SGHNT, CDR2 YYREEE, per germline (reference sequence). In DNA form, the CDR3 reads TGTGCCAGCAGCTGGTGGGGGGCCGAAGCTTTCTTT. Translating it yields CASSWWGAEAFF.

This clonotype has more than one count but fewer than ten. The chain links TRBV12-3 or TRBV12-4 to TRBJ2-7, with D maybe TRBD1 (6 bases). The CDR3 has 14 amino acids. V lost 4 bases to trimming and J lost 4 bases, with 14 bases between them. CDR3 bases: TGTGCCAGCAGTTCAGAGGACAGCCGATACGAGCAGTACTTC. It is translated as CASSSEDSRYEQYF.

This clonotype has ten or more counts. The chain has TRBV5-4 and TRBJ2-5; 9 bases match TRBD1. V dropped 2 bases and J dropped 5; count of bases not matched to a gene: 4. Germline CDR1 is SGHNT and CDR2 is YYREEE (reference sequence). The length of the CDR3 is 14 residues. The CDR3 DNA sequence: TGTGCCAGCAGCTTACAGGGGGCGCTGGAGACCCAGTACTTC. Its translation is CASSLQGALETQYF.

At least ten counts were recorded for this clonotype. This sequence joins TRBV12-3 or TRBV12-4 and TRBJ1-2; possibly TRBD1 for D (6 bases). CDR3 size: 14 residues. V was shortened by 5 bases and J by 4 bases, with 14 bases between the two germline ends. The CDR3: CASSGNRVGYGYTF. CDR3 sequence (DNA): TGTGCCAGCAGTGGAAACAGGGTCGGCTATGGCTACACCTTC.

The chain is built from TRBV5-1 and TRBJ2-3; D is possibly TRBD1 (5 bases). The CDR3 covers 14 residues. Trimming removed 5 bases from V and 7 bases from J, with 17 bases in between. Germline V gene sequence: CDR1 SGHRS, CDR2 YFSETQ. The CDR3 spells CASRQTVTPHTQYF. CDR3 bases: TGCGCCAGCAGGCAGACAGTTACCCCTCATACGCAGTATTTT.

This clonotype was detected many times. The chain carries TRBV5-1 and TRBJ2-1; D might be TRBD1 or TRBD2, each matching 6 bases. Trimming pared 4 bases from V and 4 bases from J, leaving 15 bases between. This CDR3 contains 15 residues. From germline, CDR1 is SGHRS and CDR2 YFSETQ. The CDR3: CASSPREGGYNEQFF. CDR3 nucleotides: TGCGCCAGCAGCCCCCGCGAAGGGGGGTACAATGAGCAGTTCTTC. The full variable domain, with the rest looked up from reference TRBV5-1 and TRBJ2-1, is KAGVTQTPRYLIKTRGQQVTLSCSPISGHRSVSWYQQTPGQGLQFLFEYFSETQRNKGNFPGRFSGRQFSNSRSEMNVSTLELGDSALYLCASSPREGGYNEQFFGPGTRLTVL.

This sequence joins TRBV10-2 and TRBJ2-6, with 12 nucleotides matching TRBD2. CDR1 is WSHSY, CDR2 SAAADI, per germline. V dropped 6 bases and J dropped 0; count of bases not matched to a gene: 15. The CDR3 consists of 21 residues. CDR3 sequence (DNA): TGCGCCAGCAGGATGGGACTAGCGGGCCATATGGAAAGCTCTGGGGCCAACGTCCTGACTTTC. It yields the protein CASRMGLAGHMESSGANVLTF.

The rearrangement links TRBV6-5 to TRBJ2-1; 15 nucleotides align to TRBD2. There are 18 residues in the CDR3. Trimming removed 0 bases from V and 4 bases from J; junction bases left unmatched: 4. Germline CDR1 MNHEY, CDR2 SVGAGI. The CDR3: CASSYSMGLAGGYNEQFF. The DNA for the CDR3 is TGTGCCAGCAGTTACTCGATGGGACTAGCGGGGGGTTACAATGAGCAGTTCTTC.

The chain links TRBV5-6 to TRBJ2-7; D remains ambiguous. The V and J ends lost 6 bases and 2 bases respectively, with 12 bases between them. This CDR3 has 13 residues. Looked up from germline, CDR1 is SGHDT and CDR2 is YYEEEE. Here the CDR3 reads CASTRRPAYEQYV. DNA for the CDR3: TGTGCCAGCACCCGACGGCCCGCCTACGAGCAGTACGTC.

The chain combines TRBV20-1 with TRBJ2-7; a weak D match, TRBD1 (6 bases). Germline loops: CDR1 DFQATT, CDR2 SNEGSKA (reference sequence). CDR3 length equals 14 residues. V was shortened by 5 bases and J by 2 bases, with 16 bases between the two germline ends. This CDR3 is CSALPQGTPYEQYF. The CDR3 DNA follows: TGCAGTGCTCTCCCGCAGGGGACCCCCTACGAGCAGTACTTC.

Only a few counts were recorded for this clonotype. The chain has TRBV7-2 and TRBJ2-1, with TRBD2 identical over 7 bases. V lost 0 bases and J lost 4; bases outside the gene matches: 3. The CDR3 is 15 residues long. Germline lookup yields CDR1 SGHTA and CDR2 FQGNSA. CDR3: CASSLASGEYNEQFF. CDR3 DNA: TGTGCCAGCAGCTTAGCCAGCGGGGAGTACAATGAGCAGTTCTTC.

The V and J genes are TRBV3-1 and TRBJ1-1; D remains ambiguous. The CDR3 sequence is 13 residues long. With 2 bases removed from V and 1 base from J, the gap between germline ends came to 5 bases. CDR1 and CDR2 from the germline V gene are LGHDT and YNNKEL (reference sequence). This chain's CDR3 is CASSQRENTEAFF. For the CDR3, the DNA is TGTGCCAGCAGCCAACGAGAGAACACTGAAGCTTTCTTT.

This sequence joins TRBV6-5 and TRBJ2-5, with 9 bases aligning to TRBD2. The germline V gene encodes CDR1 MNHEY and CDR2 SVGAGI. The CDR3 totals 18 residues. V shed 2 bases, J shed 2 bases, and the junction held 12 bases outside the gene matches. CDR3 in amino acids: CASSYPGISGGPQETQYF. DNA for the CDR3: TGTGCCAGCAGTTACCCGGGTATTAGCGGGGGCCCGCAAGAGACCCAGTACTTC.

The chain combines TRBV7-8 with TRBJ1-1; no clear D gene. The ends were cut back, 0 bases at V and 2 bases at J, with 10 bases in the middle. The CDR3 contains 15 residues. Germline V gene lookup returns CDR1 SGHVS and CDR2 FQNEAQ. This CDR3 reads CASSLARIRNTEAFF. Written as DNA, the CDR3 is TGTGCCAGCAGCTTAGCGAGGATTCGAAACACTGAAGCTTTCTTT.

This clonotype showed up just a few times. The chain joins TRBV20-1 to TRBJ1-1, with 8 bases fitting TRBD1. This CDR3 has 14 amino acids. J lost 0 bases, V lost 2 bases, and 2 bases had no gene match. Germline CDR1 is DFQATT and CDR2 is SNEGSKA (reference sequence). The CDR3 bases are TGCAGTGCTAGAACAGGGGGAATGAACACTGAAGCTTTCTTT. Translation gives CSARTGGMNTEAFF.

On this clonotype itself: The junction does not match germline at one end; this may be a read error. The chain uses TRBV5-1 and TRBJ2-2, with D perhaps TRBD2 (6 bases). The CDR3 totals 14 residues. Per the germline V gene, CDR1 is SGHRS and CDR2 is YFSETQ. CDR3 in amino acids: CASRTCGNTGDLFF. Here the CDR3 DNA reads TGCGCCAGCAGGACTTGCGGGAACACCGGGGATCTGTTTTTT.

This clonotype was picked up a small number of times. The CDR3 here is CASSLRGILSGNTIYF. The CDR3 bases are TGTGCCAGCAGCCTAAGAGGGATCCTCTCTGGAAACACCATATATTTT. V is TRBV3-1 and J is TRBJ1-3; D is unclear. Between the trimmed V and J ends, which lost 4 bases and 0 bases, there was a span of 13 bases. This CDR3 has 16 residues. Germline values: CDR1 LGHDT, CDR2 YNNKEL (reference sequence).

In its sample, this clonotype was seen many times. This chain joins TRBV7-9 and TRBJ2-1, with no clear D. The CDR3 runs 12 residues. In germline, CDR1 is SEHNR, CDR2 FQNEAQ (reference sequence). The germline V and J ends were trimmed by 1 base and 9 bases, with 7 bases remaining between them. The CDR3 spells CASSLGSIEQFF. The CDR3 DNA follows: TGTGCCAGCAGCTTAGGGTCCATTGAGCAGTTCTTC.

This sequence joins TRBV10-3 and TRBJ2-6, with 14 bases lining up with TRBD2. CDR3 length: 21 amino acids. Germline loops: CDR1 ENHRY, CDR2 SYGVKD. V shed 4 bases, J shed 0 bases, and the junction held 11 bases outside the gene matches. Here the CDR3 reads CAISVLGLAGGLYSGANVLTF. CDR3 nucleotides: TGTGCCATCAGTGTCCTCGGACTAGCGGGGGGTCTCTACTCTGGGGCCAACGTCCTGACTTTC.

Many counts were recorded for this clonotype. J is TRBJ1-5 and V is TRBV6-2 or TRBV6-3; D ambiguous. V was trimmed by 7 bases and J by 0 bases, leaving 13 bases between them. The CDR3 loop spans 15 amino acids. Germline V gives CDR1 MNHEY, CDR2 SVGEGT. Written as DNA, the CDR3 is TGTGCCAGCACCTACAACAGCGATAGCAATCAGCCCCAGCATTTT. Protein: CASTYNSDSNQPQHF.

This rearrangement joins TRBV18 to TRBJ2-5, with D tentatively TRBD1 (5 bases). Germline lookup yields CDR1 KGHSH and CDR2 LQKENI. The CDR3 has 15 residues. The V end was cut by 3 bases, the J end by 7 bases, with 18 bases between. The CDR3 reads CASSPSPEGAWTQYF. The CDR3 coding sequence is TGTGCCAGCTCACCCTCCCCGGAAGGGGCGTGGACCCAGTACTTC.

This clonotype has ten or more counts. The CDR3 here is CSVWGDTEAFF. CDR3 in DNA: TGCAGCGTCTGGGGGGACACTGAAGCTTTCTTT. The chain employs TRBV29-1 and TRBJ1-1; the D gene is possibly TRBD1 (5 bases). This CDR3 has 11 residues. The V and J ends lost 6 bases and 3 bases respectively, with 8 bases between them. Germline-derived CDR1 and CDR2 are SQVTM and ANQGSEA.

V usage is TRBV3-1 and J usage is TRBJ1-5; no reliable D call. V lost 0 bases to trimming and J lost 7 bases, with 7 bases between them. The germline V gene has CDR1 LGHDT and CDR2 YNNKEL (reference sequence). This CDR3 region has 13 residues. CDR3 residues: CASSQDRIQPQHF. CDR3 coding DNA: TGTGCCAGCAGCCAAGATCGGATCCAGCCCCAGCATTTT.

This clonotype turned up a few times. This chain links TRBV27 with TRBJ2-3, with D perhaps TRBD1 (5 bases). Germline V gene sequence: CDR1 MNHEY, CDR2 SMNVEV (reference sequence). Trimming pared 3 bases from V and 4 bases from J, leaving 11 bases between. This CDR3 spans 14 amino acids. CDR3 sequence: CASSFAGSPDTQYF. The CDR3 coding sequence is TGTGCCAGCAGTTTTGCAGGGTCCCCAGATACGCAGTATTTT.

The sample holds a few counts of this clonotype. This CDR3 is CASSLAVGLNTEAFF. DNA of the CDR3: TGTGCCAGCAGCTTAGCAGTAGGCCTGAACACTGAAGCTTTCTTT. The chain uses TRBV11-2 and TRBJ1-1; no clear D. Germline-derived CDR1 and CDR2 are SGHAT and FQNNGV. CDR3 length: 15 amino acids. V was trimmed by 1 base and J by 0 bases, leaving 9 bases between them. The full variable domain, rest sourced from reference TRBV11-2 and TRBJ1-1, is EAGVAQSPRYKIIEKRQSVAFWCNPISGHATLYWYQQILGQGPKLLIQFQNNGVVDDSQLPKDRFSAERLKGVDSTLKIQPAKLEDSAVYLCASSLAVGLNTEAFFGQGTRLTVV.

This clonotype appeared a few times. The chain recombines TRBV12-3 or TRBV12-4 with TRBJ1-2; D unclear. V dropped 3 bases and J dropped 1 base, with 6 bases sitting between them. The CDR3 is made up of 13 amino acids. CDR3 in amino acids: CASSFRNNYGYTF. As DNA, the CDR3 is TGTGCCAGCAGTTTCAGGAATAACTATGGCTACACCTTC.